This T cell receptor (beta chain) comes out of a study of T-cell memory formation after mild COVID-19. Study at large: Each donor largely had its own TCR clusters.

This CDR3 spans 15 amino acids. CDR1 and CDR2 from the germline V gene are SGHTA and FQGNSA. Trimming shortened V by 1 base and J by 6 bases, and 13 bases separated the two germline ends. TCRdb recomputed calls from the 5' RACE reads with MiXCR, one row per CDR3 protein. Found here are about 150,000 distinct CDR3 sequences, about a third of them singletons; the top ten hold approximately 12%. This TCR came from an adult woman who had mild COVID-19 (a few samples of this study predate the infection). Cell type and time point are not known. The gene calls are TRBV7-2 and TRBJ1-5, with no clear D. The specimen sequenced was PBMCs or a T cell subset sorted from them (not recorded which). CDR3 loop: CASSLVAAGSQPQHF. DNA for the CDR3: TGTGCCAGCAGCTTAGTGGCGGCCGGGAGTCAGCCCCAGCATTTT.